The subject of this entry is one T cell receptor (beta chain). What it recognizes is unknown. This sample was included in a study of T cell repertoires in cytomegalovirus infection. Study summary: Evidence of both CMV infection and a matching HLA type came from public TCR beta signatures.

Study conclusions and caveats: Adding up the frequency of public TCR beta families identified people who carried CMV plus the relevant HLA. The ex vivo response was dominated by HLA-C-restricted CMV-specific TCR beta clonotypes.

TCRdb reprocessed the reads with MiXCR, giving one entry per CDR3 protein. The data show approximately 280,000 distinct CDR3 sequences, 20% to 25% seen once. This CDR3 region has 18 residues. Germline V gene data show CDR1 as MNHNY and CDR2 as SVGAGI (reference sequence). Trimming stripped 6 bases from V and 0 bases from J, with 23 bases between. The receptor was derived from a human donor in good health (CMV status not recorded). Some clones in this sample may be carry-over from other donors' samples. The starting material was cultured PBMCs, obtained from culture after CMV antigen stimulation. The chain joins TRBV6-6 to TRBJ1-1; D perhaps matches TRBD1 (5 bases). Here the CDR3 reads CASRPSRDRPGLNTEAFF. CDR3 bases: TGTGCCAGCAGGCCGTCGAGGGACCGCCCCGGTCTGAACACTGAAGCTTTCTTT.